Each of the 18 T cell receptor beta chains below was sequenced from the same sample in a study of CD8+CD57+ T cells in acquired aplastic anemia. Both TCR beta VDJ combination and CDR3 sequence profiling were carried out. Genomic DNA was the template for this profiling. A single record per CDR3 protein comes from TCRdb applying MiXCR to the reads. The data show 260,000 or so distinct CDR3 sequences, around 82% seen once. Whoever was chosen for sequencing had shown CD8+CD57+ cell expansion by flow cytometry. Material for sequencing was sorted CD4+, CD8+, or CD8+CD57+ T cells (not recorded which) from PBMCs. The receptors stem from a human donor with aplastic anemia.

V usage is TRBV7-9 and J usage is TRBJ2-7; D might be TRBD1 or TRBD2, each matching 5 bases. The germline V gene encodes CDR1 SEHNR and CDR2 FQNEAQ (reference sequence). The CDR3 has 18 amino acids. V lost 3 bases and J lost 3, with 24 bases in between. The CDR3 DNA follows: TGTGCCAGCAGCTTTCATCCAAGCTACGGGGCCAACGTCTACGAGCAGTACGTC. This encodes CASSFHPSYGANVYEQYV.

This sequence joins TRBV7-9 and TRBJ1-1; D not resolved. The V end was cut by 3 bases, the J end by 1 base, with 6 bases between. Germline V CDR1 and CDR2: SEHNR, FQNEAQ (reference sequence). CDR3 size: 13 residues. CDR3 nucleotides: TGTGCCAGCAGCTTGTTTGAGAACACTGAAGCTTTCTTT. It is translated as CASSLFENTEAFF.

This clonotype was counted between two and nine times. The gene calls are TRBV24-1 and TRBJ2-5; 7 bases align to TRBD1. Looked up from germline, CDR1 is KGHDR and CDR2 is SFDVKD. Unmatched junction bases numbered 4, after V lost 4 bases and J lost 3 bases. This CDR3 is 14 amino acids long. CDR3 bases: TGTGCCACCAGTGAGACAGGGCTTGAAGAGACCCAGTACTTC. It encodes CATSETGLEETQYF.

In this sample, this clonotype turned up a few times. The V gene is TRBV25-1, the J gene TRBJ2-3; TRBD1 matches at 8 bases. The CDR3 is made up of 17 amino acids. Germline CDR1 MGHDK, CDR2 SYGVNS. V lost 0 bases to trimming and J lost 4 bases; unmatched junction nucleotides: 9. This CDR3 reads CASSEYGTGRIPDTQYF. The CDR3 nucleotides read TGTGCCAGCAGTGAATATGGGACAGGCCGAATACCAGATACGCAGTATTTT.

This clonotype was seen more than once but under ten times. The limits of the CDR3 on the DNA are not certain, so only TCRdb's listed CDR3 is given. The V call is TRBV10-3, the J call TRBJ1-5. The CDR3 length is 24 residues, termini included. CDR1 is ENHRY, CDR2 SYGVKD, per germline. The CDR3 sequence is CAISESSGEQINEKLFFGSGTQHF.

The chain carries TRBV6-4 and TRBJ2-5, with 8 bases matching TRBD1. The CDR3 is made up of 16 amino acids. CDR1 is MRHNA, CDR2 SNTAGT, per germline. The trim removed 0 bases at V and 2 bases at J, leaving 5 bases unmatched. The CDR3 reads CASSDSSTGGQETQYF. CDR3 sequence (DNA): TGTGCCAGCAGTGACTCGAGTACAGGGGGGCAAGAGACCCAGTACTTC.

As concerns this clonotype: A much larger clone sits a single nucleotide away, making a read error possible. The CDR3 does not close with the conserved phenylalanine or tryptophan, likely indicating a read error. The genes are TRBV24-1 and TRBJ2-2; D unresolved. The CDR3 spans 13 residues. The germline V gene encodes CDR1 KGHDR and CDR2 SFDVKD. The germline V and J ends were trimmed by 4 bases and 8 bases, with 10 bases remaining between them. CDR3: CATSDKKTGELFL. In nucleotides, the CDR3 is TGTGCCACCAGTGACAAGAAAACAGGGGAGCTGTTTCTT.

V gene TRBV7-2 combines with J gene TRBJ2-7; the D gene is possibly TRBD1 (7 bases). The ends were cut back, 6 bases at V and 4 bases at J, with 28 bases in the middle. The germline V gene encodes CDR1 SGHTA and CDR2 FQGNSA. The CDR3 spans 18 residues. This CDR3 reads CASSRGPGGSSPSYEQYV. As DNA, the CDR3 is TGTGCCAGCAGTCGCGGGCCAGGGGGGAGCAGTCCGTCGTACGAGCAGTACGTC.

To note about this clonotype: This is likely a read error, given that the CDR3 carries no conserved phenylalanine or tryptophan at its end. It is unclear where the CDR3 begins or ends on the DNA, so no DNA is shown, and the CDR3 is as TCRdb lists it. This rearrangement joins TRBV7-9 to TRBJ2-3. Germline V gives CDR1 SEHNR, CDR2 FQNEAQ (reference sequence). The CDR3 adds up to 13 amino acids, both ends counted. The CDR3: CASGFAFYEQYFG.

This clonotype was picked up one time. The V call is TRBV7-8, the J call TRBJ2-1, with TRBD2 as a possible D gene (6 bases). The better agreement between TRBJ2-7 and the DNA end casts doubt on the J call. This CDR3 has 14 amino acids. Germline CDR1 SGHVS, CDR2 FQNEAQ. The CDR3 sequence is CASSLAGGYDEQYF. DNA of the CDR3: TGTGCCAGCAGCTTAGCGGGAGGTTACGATGAGCAGTACTTC.

This chain uses TRBV7-8 with TRBJ2-1; possibly TRBD2 for D (6 bases). CDR1 and CDR2 (germline): SGHVS, FQNEAQ. The CDR3 is made up of 16 amino acids. Trimming stripped 0 bases from V and 13 bases from J, with 22 bases between. CDR3 sequence: CASSLAGGPDTHYQFF. In nucleotides, the CDR3 is TGTGCCAGCAGCTTAGCGGGAGGACCCGATACGCATTATCAGTTCTTC.

A note on this clonotype: This may be a read error, as it is one base from a much larger clone. It is unclear where the CDR3 begins or ends on the DNA, so no DNA is shown, and the CDR3 is as TCRdb lists it. CDR3 in amino acids: CAGQGARETQYFEF. V and J are TRBV7-9 and TRBJ2-5; the table's D call, TRBD1, has no DNA check behind it. The CDR3 is made up of 14 amino acids, end residues included. Looked up from germline, CDR1 is SEHNR and CDR2 is FQNEAQ (reference sequence).

CDR3 DNA sequence: TGTGCCGGCGAGGGGGCTAGTGAGACCCAGTACTTC. Protein: CAGEGASETQYF. The chain employs TRBV7-9 and TRBJ1-4; 7 nucleotides agree with TRBD1. The J call could be wrong; TRBJ2-5 is a better fit for the DNA end. Per the germline V gene, CDR1 is SEHNR and CDR2 is FQNEAQ (reference sequence). The CDR3 extends over 12 amino acids.

This clonotype appeared many times. The chain employs TRBV20-1 and TRBJ1-1; the match to TRBD1 covers 7 bases. The CDR3 spans 12 residues. With 2 bases clipped from V and 3 bases from J, the junction kept 0 bases outside the gene matches. Germline CDR1 DFQATT, CDR2 SNEGSKA (reference sequence). The CDR3 loop is CSARQGDTEAFF. CDR3 DNA: TGCAGTGCTAGACAGGGGGACACTGAAGCTTTCTTT.

Note on this clonotype: An end of the junction differs from the germline gene, which may be a read error. The chain recombines TRBV11-2 with TRBJ2-1; 7 bases agree with TRBD2. Germline CDR1 reads SGHAT; CDR2 reads FQNNGV. The CDR3 is 18 residues long. The CDR3 DNA reads TGTGCCAGCAGCTTAGAGGGGGGGTTGGGGAGCTCCTGCAATGAGCAGTTCTTC. This translates into CASSLEGGLGSSCNEQFF.

The count of this clonotype is one. The chain links TRBV7-8 to TRBJ2-3, with 10 bases lining up with TRBD2. Looked up from germline, CDR1 is SGHVS and CDR2 is FQNEAQ. The junction had 4 bases not matched to a gene; V was cut back by 2 bases and J by 5 bases. The length of the CDR3 is 15 residues. As DNA, the CDR3 is TGTGCCAGCAGCTTAATAAGCGGGGGGGTAGATACGCAGTATTTT. Protein sequence: CASSLISGGVDTQYF.

The chain has TRBV7-9 and TRBJ1-6; maybe TRBD1 (5 bases). With 1 base removed from V and 8 bases from J, the gap between germline ends came to 18 bases. This CDR3 is 17 amino acids long. Germline V gene data show CDR1 as SEHNR and CDR2 as FQNEAQ (reference sequence). The CDR3 DNA sequence: TGTGCCAGCAGCTTAGAGGCCCGGGGCCTTGGCCATTCACCCCTCCACTTT. It yields the protein CASSLEARGLGHSPLHF.

The rearrangement joins TRBV2 to TRBJ1-6; TRBD1 is a possible D gene (5 bases). Germline V CDR1 and CDR2: SNHLY, FYNNEI. The CDR3 spans 16 residues. Trimming pared 4 bases from V and 11 bases from J, leaving 21 bases between. For the CDR3, the DNA is TGTGCCAGCAGTGTGGGGGAGGGCGGCTATTGTCCACCCCTCCACTTT. Its protein is CASSVGEGGYCPPLHF.